This TCR beta chain was captured by sequencing in a study of CD4+ T cells in melanoma. Study-wide findings and caveats: Neoantigen-specific CD4+ T cells in melanoma reportedly had diverse differentiation states.

Of note for this clone: What it recognizes is unknown.

Data came from immunoSEQ multiplex PCR; TCRdb stores just in-frame clones and leaves some out. The table has 4,900 or so clones, roughly three fifths seen once. Germline V gene sequence: CDR1 LGHNA, CDR2 YNFKEQ. V lost 1 base to trimming and J lost 4 bases; unmatched junction nucleotides: 7. This CDR3 comprises 16 residues. The receptor was derived from a human donor with melanoma. The chain recombines TRBV4-2 with TRBJ2-1; 7 positions match TRBD1. Sequencing was performed on cells from a culture (not recorded whether cultured in vitro). The CDR3 here is CASSQGAGQAYNEQFF. In DNA form, the CDR3 reads TGTGCCAGCAGCCAAGGGGCTGGACAGGCGTACAATGAGCAGTTCTTC.